This TCR beta chain was captured by sequencing in a study of blood T cell repertoires in COVID-19 (dated by TCRdb to 2020 to 2022). Concerning the study at large: The collaborator samples originated in the United States, Italy and Spain and spanned the acute and convalescent phases of COVID-19. The repertoires were released in a freely available public database meant as a resource for research on the immune response to SARS-CoV-2. Nearly every sample came with metadata listing a de-identified subject ID, COVID-19 status, age in years and sex. The material from the prospective study consisted of cDNA or gDNA derived from T cells, B-cell-depleted T cells, or PBMCs. Samples were obtained from the ongoing ImmuneRACE study (first 160 participants) and from some 1,200 subjects provided by 6 global collaborators. The dataset comprised deeply sampled blood TCRbeta repertoires from subjects exposed to, actively infected with, or recovered from COVID-19. Where HLA class I and class II types were available, the types were taken from metadata supplied by the sample provider, not from assay-based typing.

TCRbeta CDR3 regions were amplified from genomic DNA by means of the immunoSEQ Assay, a bias-controlled multiplex PCR. The published analysis was carried out like this. Within the assay, amplification of reference gene primers was used to estimate how many nucleated cells each sample contained. To quantify the absolute abundance of each unique TCRbeta CDR3 rearrangement, sequence reads were collapsed and filtered. For each sample, productive Simpson clonality was calculated by taking the square root of Simpson's diversity index across productive rearrangements. This immuneACCESS table, as held by TCRdb, lists in-frame sequences with V and J called but not all clones. Of the missing ones, under half trace to an unresolved V gene in checked studies; the others have no known cause. D and trimming were read from the DNA, whereas the V and J calls and clone size are those reported in that table. The sample data list more than 150,000 clones, and more than 85% of these were observed just once. About 7% of the sample rests with the top ten.

As encoded in the germline V gene (reference sequence), CDR1 is LGHDT while CDR2 is YNNKEL. Including cysteine and phenylalanine, the CDR3 has 14 amino acids. The retained sequence is limited to the CDR3, 42 bases, with the frame set at the first base. Trimming at the junction amounts to 3 bases on V and 0 bases on J, and the germline ends lie 6 bases apart. Enrolling through a virtual design, the prospective study's participants ranged in age from roughly 18 to 100 years and lived across roughly 23 United States geographic areas. In the prospective study, cohorts were assigned on the basis of participant-reported clinical history obtained from a screening survey and a study questionnaire. ImmuneRACE Cohort 3 recovered participants were defined by two consecutive negative NP/OP PCR tests, healthcare professional clearance, or symptom resolution. Each participant in the prospective study had whole blood, serum and a nasopharyngeal or oropharyngeal swab collected by mobile phlebotomists. Over a roughly 2-month period, participants in the prospective study had the option of providing additional blood draws and questionnaires. Before DNA extraction, blood samples from the prospective study were shipped at room temperature or frozen.

Points the paper makes about the study in general: The amount of clinical and demographic metadata varied by source and participant and was provided uncurated.

Details on this clone: This receptor's antigen is unknown. No base quality values were provided; no much bigger clone lies one nucleotide off.

The V and J genes are TRBV3-1 (or the pseudogene TRBV3-2) and TRBJ1-3, with the identity of the D gene unclear. Material for sequencing was PBMCs or T cells enriched from blood (not recorded which). The TCR sequence derives from a woman in her fifties or sixties who had recovered from COVID-19. The CDR3 corresponds to CASSQRDSGNTIYF. The base sequence is TGTGCCAGCAGCCAGCGGGACTCTGGAAACACCATATATTTT.